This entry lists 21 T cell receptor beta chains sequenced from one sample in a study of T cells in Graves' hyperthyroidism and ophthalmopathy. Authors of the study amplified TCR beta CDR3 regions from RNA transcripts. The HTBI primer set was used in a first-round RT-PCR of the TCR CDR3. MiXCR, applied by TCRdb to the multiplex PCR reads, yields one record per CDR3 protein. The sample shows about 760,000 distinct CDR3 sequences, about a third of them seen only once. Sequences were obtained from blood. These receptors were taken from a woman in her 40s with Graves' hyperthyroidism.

As DNA, the CDR3 is TGTGCCAGCATTCAGGGGGCGCGTACTGAAGCTTTCTTT. Amino acids: CASIQGARTEAFF. The chain is built from TRBV7-9 and TRBJ1-1; 8 bases agree with TRBD1. The germline V gene encodes CDR1 SEHNR and CDR2 FQNEAQ (reference sequence). This CDR3 has 13 amino acids. With V trimmed by 7 bases and J by 5 bases, 6 bases remained unmatched.

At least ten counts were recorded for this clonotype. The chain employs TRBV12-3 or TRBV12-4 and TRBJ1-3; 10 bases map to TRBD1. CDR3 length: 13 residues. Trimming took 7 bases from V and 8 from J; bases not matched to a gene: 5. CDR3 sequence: CASTPGTGDTIYF. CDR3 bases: TGTGCCAGCACCCCCGGGACAGGGGACACCATATATTTT.

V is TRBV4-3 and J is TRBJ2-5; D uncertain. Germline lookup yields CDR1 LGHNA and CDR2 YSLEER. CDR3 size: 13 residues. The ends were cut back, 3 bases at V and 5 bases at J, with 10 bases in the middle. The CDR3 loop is CASSHLGWETQYF. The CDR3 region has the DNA TGCGCCAGCAGCCACCTCGGGTGGGAGACCCAGTACTTC.

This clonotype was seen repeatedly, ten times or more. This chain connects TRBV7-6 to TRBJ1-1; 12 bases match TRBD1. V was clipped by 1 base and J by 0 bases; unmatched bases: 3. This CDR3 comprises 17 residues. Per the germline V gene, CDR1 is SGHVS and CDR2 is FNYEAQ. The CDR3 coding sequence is TGTGCCAGCAGCTTAGTGTGGGACAGGGGGCTGAACACTGAAGCTTTCTTT. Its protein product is CASSLVWDRGLNTEAFF.

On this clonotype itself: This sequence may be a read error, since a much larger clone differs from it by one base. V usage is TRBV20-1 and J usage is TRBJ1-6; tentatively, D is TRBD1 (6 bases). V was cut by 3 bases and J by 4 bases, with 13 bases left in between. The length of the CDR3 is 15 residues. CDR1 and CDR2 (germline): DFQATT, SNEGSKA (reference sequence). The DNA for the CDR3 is TGCAGTGCTAGGGACAGCTCTTTTTATAATTCACCCCTCCACTTT. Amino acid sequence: CSARDSSFYNSPLHF.

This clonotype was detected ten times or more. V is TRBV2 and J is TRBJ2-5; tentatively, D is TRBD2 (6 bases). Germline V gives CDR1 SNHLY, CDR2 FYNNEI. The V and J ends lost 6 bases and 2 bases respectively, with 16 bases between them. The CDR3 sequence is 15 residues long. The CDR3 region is CASRAGLTTQETQYF. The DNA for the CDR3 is TGTGCCAGCAGGGCGGGGCTTACAACACAAGAGACCCAGTACTTC.

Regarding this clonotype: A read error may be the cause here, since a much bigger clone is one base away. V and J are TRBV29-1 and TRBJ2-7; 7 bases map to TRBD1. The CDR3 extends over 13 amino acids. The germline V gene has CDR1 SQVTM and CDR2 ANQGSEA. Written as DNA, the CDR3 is TGCGGCGTTGGCCGGGACAGCACCTACGAGCAGTACTTC. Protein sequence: CGVGRDSTYEQYF.

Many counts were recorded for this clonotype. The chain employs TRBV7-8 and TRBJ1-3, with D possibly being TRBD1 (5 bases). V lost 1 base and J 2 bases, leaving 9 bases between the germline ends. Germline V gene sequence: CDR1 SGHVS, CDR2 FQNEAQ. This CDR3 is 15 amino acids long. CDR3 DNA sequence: TGTGCCAGCAGCTTAGAGGGGCCAGCTGGAAACACCATATATTTT. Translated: CASSLEGPAGNTIYF.

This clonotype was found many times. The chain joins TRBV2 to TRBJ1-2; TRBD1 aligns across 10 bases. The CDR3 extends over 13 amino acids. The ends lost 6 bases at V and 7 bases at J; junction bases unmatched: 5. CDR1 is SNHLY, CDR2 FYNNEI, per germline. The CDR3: CASSPGQGPGYTF. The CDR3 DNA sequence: TGTGCCAGCAGCCCGGGACAGGGGCCTGGCTACACCTTC. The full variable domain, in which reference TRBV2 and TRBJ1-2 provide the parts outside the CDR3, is EPEVTQTPSHQVTQMGQEVILRCVPISNHLYFYWYRQILGQKVEFLVSFYNNEISEKSEIFDDQFSVERPDGSNFTLKIRSTKLEDSAMYFCASSPGQGPGYTFGSGTRLTVV.

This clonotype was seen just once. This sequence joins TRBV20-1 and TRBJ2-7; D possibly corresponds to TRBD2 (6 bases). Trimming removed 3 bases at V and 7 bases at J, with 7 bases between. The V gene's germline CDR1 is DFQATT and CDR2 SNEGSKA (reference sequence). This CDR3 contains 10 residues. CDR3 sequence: CSARAGEQYF. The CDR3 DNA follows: TGCAGTGCTAGGGCGGGGGAGCAGTACTTC.

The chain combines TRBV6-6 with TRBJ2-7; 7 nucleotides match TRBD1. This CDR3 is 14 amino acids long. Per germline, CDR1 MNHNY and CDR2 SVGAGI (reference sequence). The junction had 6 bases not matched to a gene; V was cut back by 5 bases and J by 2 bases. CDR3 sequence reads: CASSQGQWAYEQYF. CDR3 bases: TGTGCCAGCAGTCAGGGACAGTGGGCCTACGAGCAGTACTTC.

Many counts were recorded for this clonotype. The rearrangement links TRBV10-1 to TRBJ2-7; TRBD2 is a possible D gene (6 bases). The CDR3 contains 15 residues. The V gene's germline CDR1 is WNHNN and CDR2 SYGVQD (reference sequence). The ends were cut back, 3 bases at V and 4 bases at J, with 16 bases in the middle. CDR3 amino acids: CASSDPAGTRYEQYF. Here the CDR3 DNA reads TGCGCCAGCAGTGATCCTGCCGGGACTCGGTACGAGCAGTACTTC.

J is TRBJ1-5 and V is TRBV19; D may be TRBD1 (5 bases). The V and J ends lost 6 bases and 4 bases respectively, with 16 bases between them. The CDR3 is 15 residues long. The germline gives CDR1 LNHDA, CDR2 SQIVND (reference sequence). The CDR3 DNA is TGTGCCAGTAGCAAGACCGGGACTTCGAATCAGCCCCAGCATTTT. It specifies CASSKTGTSNQPQHF.

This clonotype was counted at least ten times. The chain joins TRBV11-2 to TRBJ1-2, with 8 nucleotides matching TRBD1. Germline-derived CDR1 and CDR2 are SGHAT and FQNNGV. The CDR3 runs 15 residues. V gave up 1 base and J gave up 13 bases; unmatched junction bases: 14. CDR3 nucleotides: TGTGCCAGCAGCTTAGTCAGCCCGAGACAGGGGATGTGCACCTTC. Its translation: CASSLVSPRQGMCTF.

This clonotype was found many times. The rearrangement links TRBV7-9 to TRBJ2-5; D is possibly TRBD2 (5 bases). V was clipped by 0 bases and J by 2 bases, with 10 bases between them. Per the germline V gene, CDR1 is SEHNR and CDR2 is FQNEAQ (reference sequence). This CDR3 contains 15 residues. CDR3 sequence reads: CASSLARRGQETQYF. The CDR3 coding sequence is TGTGCCAGCAGCTTAGCGAGACGGGGTCAAGAGACCCAGTACTTC.

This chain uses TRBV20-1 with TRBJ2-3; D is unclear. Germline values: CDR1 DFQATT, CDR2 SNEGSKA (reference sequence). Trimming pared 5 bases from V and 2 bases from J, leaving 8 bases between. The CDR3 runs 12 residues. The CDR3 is CSASLSTDTQYF. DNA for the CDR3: TGCAGTGCTTCTCTGTCCACAGATACGCAGTATTTT.

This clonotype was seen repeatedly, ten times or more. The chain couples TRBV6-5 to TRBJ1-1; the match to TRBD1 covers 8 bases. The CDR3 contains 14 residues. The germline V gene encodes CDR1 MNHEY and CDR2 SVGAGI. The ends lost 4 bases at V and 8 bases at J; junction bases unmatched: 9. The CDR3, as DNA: TGTGCCAGCAGTTTTTCGTCGGACAGGGTCGAAGCTTTCTTT. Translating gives CASSFSSDRVEAFF.

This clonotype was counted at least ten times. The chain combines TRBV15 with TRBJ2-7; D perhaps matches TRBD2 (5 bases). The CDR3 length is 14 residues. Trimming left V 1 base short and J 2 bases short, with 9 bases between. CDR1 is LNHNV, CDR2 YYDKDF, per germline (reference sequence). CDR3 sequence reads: CATSRVPGAYEQYF. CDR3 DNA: TGTGCCACCAGCAGAGTGCCCGGGGCCTACGAGCAGTACTTC. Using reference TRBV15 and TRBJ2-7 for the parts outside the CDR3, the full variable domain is DAMVIQNPRYQVTQFGKPVTLSCSQTLNHNVMYWYQQKSSQAPKLLFHYYDKDFNNEADTPDNFQSRRPNTSFCFLDIRSPGLGDTAMYLCATSRVPGAYEQYFGPGTRLTVT.

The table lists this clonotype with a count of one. The CDR3 DNA follows: TGTGCCAGCAGTTTTCCCAGCGGGAGTGAGCAGTTCTTC. This sequence encodes CASSFPSGSEQFF. V gene TRBV27 combines with J gene TRBJ2-1; 8 bases line up with TRBD2. The germline CDR1 and CDR2 sequences are MNHEY and SMNVEV (reference sequence). V shed 3 bases, J shed 9 bases, and the junction held 4 bases outside the gene matches. This CDR3 has 13 amino acids.

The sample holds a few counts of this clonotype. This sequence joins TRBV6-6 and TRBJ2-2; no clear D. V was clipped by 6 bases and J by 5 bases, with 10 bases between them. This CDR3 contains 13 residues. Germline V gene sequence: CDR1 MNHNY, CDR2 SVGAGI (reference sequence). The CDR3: CASRRDITGELFF. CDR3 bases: TGTGCCAGCAGACGTGACATAACCGGGGAGCTGTTTTTT.

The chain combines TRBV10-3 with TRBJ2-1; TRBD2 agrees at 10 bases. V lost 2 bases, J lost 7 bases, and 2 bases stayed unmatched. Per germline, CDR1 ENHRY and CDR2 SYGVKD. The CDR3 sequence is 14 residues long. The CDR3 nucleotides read TGTGCCATCAGTGAGAGGACTAGCGGTAATGAGCAGTTCTTC. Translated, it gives CAISERTSGNEQFF.